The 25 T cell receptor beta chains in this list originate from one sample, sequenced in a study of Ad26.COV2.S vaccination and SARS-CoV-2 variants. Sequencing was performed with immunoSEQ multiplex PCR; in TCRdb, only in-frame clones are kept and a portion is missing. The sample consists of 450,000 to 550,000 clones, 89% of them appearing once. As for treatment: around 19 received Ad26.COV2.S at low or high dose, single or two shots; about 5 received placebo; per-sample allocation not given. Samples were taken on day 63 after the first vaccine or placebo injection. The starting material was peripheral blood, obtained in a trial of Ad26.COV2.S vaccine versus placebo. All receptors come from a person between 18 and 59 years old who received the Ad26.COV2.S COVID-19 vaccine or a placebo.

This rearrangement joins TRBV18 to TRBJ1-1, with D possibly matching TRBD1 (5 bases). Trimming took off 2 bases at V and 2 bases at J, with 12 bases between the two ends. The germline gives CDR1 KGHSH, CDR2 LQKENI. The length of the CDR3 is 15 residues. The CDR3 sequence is CASSPSLRDNTEAFF. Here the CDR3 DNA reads TGTGCCAGCTCACCATCTCTACGGGACAACACTGAAGCTTTCTTT.

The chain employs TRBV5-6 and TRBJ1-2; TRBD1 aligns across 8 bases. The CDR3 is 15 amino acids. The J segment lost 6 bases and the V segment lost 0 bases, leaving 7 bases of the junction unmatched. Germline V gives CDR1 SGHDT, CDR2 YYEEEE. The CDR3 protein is CASSLGPDRVDGYTF. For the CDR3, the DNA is TGTGCCAGCAGCTTGGGTCCGGACAGGGTCGATGGCTACACCTTC.

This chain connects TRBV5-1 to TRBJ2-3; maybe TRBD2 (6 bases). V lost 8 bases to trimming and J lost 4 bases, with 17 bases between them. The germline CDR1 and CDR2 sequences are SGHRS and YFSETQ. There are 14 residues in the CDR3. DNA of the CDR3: TGCGCCAGTCGTTCGACTAGTTCCTCAGATACGCAGTATTTT. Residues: CASRSTSSSDTQYF.

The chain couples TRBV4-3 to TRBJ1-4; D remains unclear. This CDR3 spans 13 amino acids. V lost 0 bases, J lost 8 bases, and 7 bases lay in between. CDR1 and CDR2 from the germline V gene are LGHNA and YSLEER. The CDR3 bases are TGCGCCAGCAGCCAAGAACTAGGGGAAAAACTGTTTTTT. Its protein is CASSQELGEKLFF.

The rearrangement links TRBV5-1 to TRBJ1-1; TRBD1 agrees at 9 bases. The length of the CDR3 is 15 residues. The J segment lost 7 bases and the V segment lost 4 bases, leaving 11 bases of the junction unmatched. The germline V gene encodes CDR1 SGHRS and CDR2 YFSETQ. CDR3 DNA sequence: TGCGCCAGCAGCCCGACACAGGGGGCGCGGGATGAAGCTTTCTTT. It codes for CASSPTQGARDEAFF.

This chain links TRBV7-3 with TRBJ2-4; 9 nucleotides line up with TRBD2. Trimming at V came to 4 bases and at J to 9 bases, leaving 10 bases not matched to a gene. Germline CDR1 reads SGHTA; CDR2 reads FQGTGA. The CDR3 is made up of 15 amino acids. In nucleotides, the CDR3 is TGTGCCAGCAGCTCAACCGGGACTAGCAGGAGCATTCAGTACTTC. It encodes CASSSTGTSRSIQYF.

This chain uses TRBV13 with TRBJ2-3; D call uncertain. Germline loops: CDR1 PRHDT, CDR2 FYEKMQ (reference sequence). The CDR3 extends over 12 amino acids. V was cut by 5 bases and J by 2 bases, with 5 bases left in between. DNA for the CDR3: TGTGCCAGCAGCAAATTCACAGATACGCAGTATTTT. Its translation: CASSKFTDTQYF.

The CDR3: CATSGDAGGDTEAFF. CDR3 bases: TGTGCCACCAGTGGTGACGCGGGGGGGGACACTGAAGCTTTCTTT. This chain links TRBV24-1 with TRBJ1-1, with D possibly matching TRBD1 (5 bases). CDR1 and CDR2 from the germline V gene are KGHDR and SFDVKD. CDR3 length: 15 residues. V dropped 5 bases and J dropped 3 bases, with 15 bases sitting between them.

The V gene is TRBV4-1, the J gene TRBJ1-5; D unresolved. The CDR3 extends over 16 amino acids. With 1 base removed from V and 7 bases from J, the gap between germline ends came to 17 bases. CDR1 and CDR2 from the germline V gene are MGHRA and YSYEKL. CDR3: CASSQVLGPPKQPQHF. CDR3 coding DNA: TGCGCCAGCAGCCAAGTTCTCGGTCCCCCCAAACAGCCCCAGCATTTT.

The CDR3 DNA reads as TGCAGTGCTTACAGAATGCGGGGCTACACCTTC. Translation gives CSAYRMRGYTF. The V and J genes are TRBV20-1 and TRBJ1-2; D gene uncertain. Germline V gene sequence: CDR1 DFQATT, CDR2 SNEGSKA (reference sequence). This CDR3 is built from 11 residues. The V gene lost 5 bases and the J gene lost 8 bases, with 12 bases spanning the gap.

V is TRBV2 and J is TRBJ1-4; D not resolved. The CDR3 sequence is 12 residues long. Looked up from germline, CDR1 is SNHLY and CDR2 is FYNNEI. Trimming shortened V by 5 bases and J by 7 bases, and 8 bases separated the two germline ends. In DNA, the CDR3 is TGTGCCAGCAGTCCTTGGGGTGAAAAACTGTTTTTT. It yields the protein CASSPWGEKLFF.

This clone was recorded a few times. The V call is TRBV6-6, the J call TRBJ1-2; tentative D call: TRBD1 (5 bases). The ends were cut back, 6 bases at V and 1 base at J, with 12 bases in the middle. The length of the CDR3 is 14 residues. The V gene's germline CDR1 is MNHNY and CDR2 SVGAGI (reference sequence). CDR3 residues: CASSTQTDNYGYTF. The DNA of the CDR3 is TGTGCCAGCAGCACCCAGACAGATAACTATGGCTACACCTTC.

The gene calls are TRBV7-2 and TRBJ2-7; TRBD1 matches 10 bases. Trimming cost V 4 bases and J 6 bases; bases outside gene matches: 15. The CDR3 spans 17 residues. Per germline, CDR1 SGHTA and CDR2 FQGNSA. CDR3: CASSSFGTGVRSGEQYF. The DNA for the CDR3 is TGTGCCAGCAGCTCCTTCGGGACAGGGGTCCGGTCTGGCGAGCAGTACTTC.

The CDR3 region is CASWGRVSNQPQHF. CDR3 DNA sequence: TGTGCCAGCTGGGGACGGGTTAGCAATCAGCCCCAGCATTTT. The chain links TRBV28 to TRBJ1-5, with D possibly TRBD1 on 5 matching bases. This CDR3 has 14 amino acids. Germline V gene lookup returns CDR1 MDHEN and CDR2 SYDVKM. Trimming removed 8 bases from V and 0 bases from J, with 11 bases in between. Combining the CDR3 with reference TRBV28 and TRBJ1-5 gives the whole variable domain DVKVTQSSRYLVKRTGEKVFLECVQDMDHENMFWYRQDPGLGLRLIYFSYDVKMKEKGDIPEGYSVSREKKERFSLILESASTNQTSMYLCASWGRVSNQPQHFGDGTRLSIL.

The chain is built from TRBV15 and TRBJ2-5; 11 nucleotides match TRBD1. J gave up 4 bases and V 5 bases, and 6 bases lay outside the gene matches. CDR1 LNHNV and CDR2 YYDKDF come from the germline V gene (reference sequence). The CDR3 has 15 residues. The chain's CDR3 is CATSRRDRGIETQYF. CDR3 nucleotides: TGTGCCACCAGCCGGCGGGACAGGGGGATAGAGACCCAGTACTTC.

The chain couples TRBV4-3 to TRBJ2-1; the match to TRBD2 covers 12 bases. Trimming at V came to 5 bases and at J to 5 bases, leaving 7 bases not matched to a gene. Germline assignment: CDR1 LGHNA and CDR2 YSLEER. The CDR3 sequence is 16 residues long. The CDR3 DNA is TGCGCCAGCAGCTCACGACTAGCGGGAGTCGACAATGAGCAGTTCTTC. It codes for CASSSRLAGVDNEQFF.

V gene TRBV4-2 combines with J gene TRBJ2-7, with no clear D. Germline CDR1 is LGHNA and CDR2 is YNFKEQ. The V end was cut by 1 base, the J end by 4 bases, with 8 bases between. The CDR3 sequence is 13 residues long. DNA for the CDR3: TGTGCCAGCAGCCAAGCTGTCGGTTACGAGCAGTACTTC. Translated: CASSQAVGYEQYF.

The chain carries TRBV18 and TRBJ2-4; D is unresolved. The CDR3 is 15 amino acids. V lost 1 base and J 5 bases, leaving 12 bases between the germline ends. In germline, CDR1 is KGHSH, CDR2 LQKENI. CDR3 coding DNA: TGTGCCAGCTCACCACGAAACTCACGACAAAACATTCAGTACTTC. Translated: CASSPRNSRQNIQYF.

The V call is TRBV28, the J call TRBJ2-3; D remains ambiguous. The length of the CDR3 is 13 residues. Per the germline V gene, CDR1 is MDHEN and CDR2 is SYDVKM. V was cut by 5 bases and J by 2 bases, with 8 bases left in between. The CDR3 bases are TGTGCCAGCAGTGGCTCTTCCACAGATACGCAGTATTTT. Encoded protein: CASSGSSTDTQYF. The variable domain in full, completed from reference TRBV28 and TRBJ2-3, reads DVKVTQSSRYLVKRTGEKVFLECVQDMDHENMFWYRQDPGLGLRLIYFSYDVKMKEKGDIPEGYSVSREKKERFSLILESASTNQTSMYLCASSGSSTDTQYFGPGTRLTVL.

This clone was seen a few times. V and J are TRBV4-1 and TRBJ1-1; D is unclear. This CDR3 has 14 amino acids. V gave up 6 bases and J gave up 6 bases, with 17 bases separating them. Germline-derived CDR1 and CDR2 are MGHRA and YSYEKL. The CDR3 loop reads CASRIQTVSAEAFF. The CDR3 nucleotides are TGCGCCAGCAGAATACAAACAGTCTCGGCTGAAGCTTTCTTT.

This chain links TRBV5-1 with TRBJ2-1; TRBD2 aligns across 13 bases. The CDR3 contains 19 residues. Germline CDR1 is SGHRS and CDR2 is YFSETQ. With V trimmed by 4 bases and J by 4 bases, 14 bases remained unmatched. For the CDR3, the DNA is TGCGCCAGCAGCCCCGGACTAGCGGGAGTATTTGGTATGTACAATGAGCAGTTCTTC. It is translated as CASSPGLAGVFGMYNEQFF.

This chain's CDR3 is CASSSAGASNTEAFF. CDR3 DNA sequence: TGCGCCAGCAGCTCGGCAGGGGCCTCGAACACTGAAGCTTTCTTT. The genes are TRBV5-1 and TRBJ1-1, with a weak D call TRBD1 (6 bases). The V and J ends lost 3 bases and 1 base respectively, with 13 bases between them. The CDR3 runs 15 residues. Germline values: CDR1 SGHRS, CDR2 YFSETQ.

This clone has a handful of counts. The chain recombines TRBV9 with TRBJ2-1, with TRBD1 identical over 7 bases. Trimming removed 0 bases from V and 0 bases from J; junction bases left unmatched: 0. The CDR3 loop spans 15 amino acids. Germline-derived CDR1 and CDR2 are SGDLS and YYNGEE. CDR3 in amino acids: CASSVEGASYNEQFF. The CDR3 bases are TGTGCCAGCAGCGTAGAGGGGGCCTCCTACAATGAGCAGTTCTTC.

CDR3 in amino acids: CAISEGASGGPATQYF. In nucleotides, the CDR3 is TGTGCCATCAGTGAGGGGGCTAGCGGGGGGCCGGCTACGCAGTATTTT. This chain connects TRBV10-3 to TRBJ2-3; 11 bases align to TRBD2. CDR1 and CDR2 (germline): ENHRY, SYGVKD. The V segment lost 2 bases and the J segment 8 bases; nucleotides outside the gene matches: 9. This CDR3 is 16 amino acids long.

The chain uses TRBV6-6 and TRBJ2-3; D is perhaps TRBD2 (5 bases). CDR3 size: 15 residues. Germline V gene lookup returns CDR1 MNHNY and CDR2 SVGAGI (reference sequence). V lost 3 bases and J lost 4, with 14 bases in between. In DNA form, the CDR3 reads TGTGCCAGCAGTTATACGTGGCTGGAGGCAGATACGCAGTATTTT. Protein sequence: CASSYTWLEADTQYF.